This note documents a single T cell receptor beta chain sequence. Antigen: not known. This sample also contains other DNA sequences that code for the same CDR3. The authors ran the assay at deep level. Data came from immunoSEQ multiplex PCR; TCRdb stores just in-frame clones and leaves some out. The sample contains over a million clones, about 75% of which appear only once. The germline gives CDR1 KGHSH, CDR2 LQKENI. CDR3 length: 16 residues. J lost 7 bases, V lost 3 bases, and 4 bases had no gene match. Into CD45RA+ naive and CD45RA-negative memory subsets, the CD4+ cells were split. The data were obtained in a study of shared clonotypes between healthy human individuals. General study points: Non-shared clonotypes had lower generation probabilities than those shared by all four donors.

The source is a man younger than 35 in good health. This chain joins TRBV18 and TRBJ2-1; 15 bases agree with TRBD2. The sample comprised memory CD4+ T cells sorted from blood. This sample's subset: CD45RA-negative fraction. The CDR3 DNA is TGTGCCAGCTCACCGCCCGGACTAGCGGGAGGGAATGAGCAGTTCTTC. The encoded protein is CASSPPGLAGGNEQFF.